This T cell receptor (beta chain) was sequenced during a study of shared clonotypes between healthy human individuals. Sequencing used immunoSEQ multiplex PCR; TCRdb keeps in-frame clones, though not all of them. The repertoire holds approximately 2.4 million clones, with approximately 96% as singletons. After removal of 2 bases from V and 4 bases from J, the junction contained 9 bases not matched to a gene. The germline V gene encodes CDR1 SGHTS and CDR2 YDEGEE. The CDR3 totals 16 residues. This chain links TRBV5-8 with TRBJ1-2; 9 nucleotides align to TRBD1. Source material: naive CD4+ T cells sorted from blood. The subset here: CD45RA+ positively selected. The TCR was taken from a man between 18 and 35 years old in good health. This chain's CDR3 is CASSLKTGGGLYGYTF. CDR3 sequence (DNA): TGTGCCAGCAGCTTAAAGACAGGGGGAGGACTCTATGGCTACACCTTC.